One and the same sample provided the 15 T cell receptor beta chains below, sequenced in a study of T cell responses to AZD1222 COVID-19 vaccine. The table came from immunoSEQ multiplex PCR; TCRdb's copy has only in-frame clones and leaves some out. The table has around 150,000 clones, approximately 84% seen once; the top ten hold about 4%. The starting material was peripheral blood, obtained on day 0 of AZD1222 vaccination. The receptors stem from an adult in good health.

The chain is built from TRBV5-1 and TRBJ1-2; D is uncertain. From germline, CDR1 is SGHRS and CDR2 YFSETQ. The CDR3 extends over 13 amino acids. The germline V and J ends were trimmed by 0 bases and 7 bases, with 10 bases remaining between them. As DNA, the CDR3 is TGCGCCAGCAGCTTGGAGTCACAGTCTGGCTACACCTTC. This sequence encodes CASSLESQSGYTF.

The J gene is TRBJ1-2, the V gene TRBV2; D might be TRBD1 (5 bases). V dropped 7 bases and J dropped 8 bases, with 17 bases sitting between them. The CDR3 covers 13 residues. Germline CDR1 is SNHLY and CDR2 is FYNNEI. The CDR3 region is CASTQIWRGGYTF. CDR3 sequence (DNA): TGTGCCAGCACCCAAATTTGGAGGGGCGGCTACACCTTC.

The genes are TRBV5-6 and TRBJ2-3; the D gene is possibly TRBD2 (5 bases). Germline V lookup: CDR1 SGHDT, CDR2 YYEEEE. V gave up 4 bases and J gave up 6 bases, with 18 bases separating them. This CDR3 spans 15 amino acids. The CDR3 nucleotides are TGTGCCAGCAGCCAAGACCCGGAGGACGGTGATACGCAGTATTTT. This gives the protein CASSQDPEDGDTQYF.

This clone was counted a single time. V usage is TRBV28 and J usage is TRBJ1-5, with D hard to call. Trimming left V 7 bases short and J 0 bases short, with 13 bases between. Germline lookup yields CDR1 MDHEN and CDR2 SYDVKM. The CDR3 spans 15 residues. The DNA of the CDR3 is TGTGCCAGCACCTTCTCGGGGAATAGCAATCAGCCCCAGCATTTT. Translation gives CASTFSGNSNQPQHF.

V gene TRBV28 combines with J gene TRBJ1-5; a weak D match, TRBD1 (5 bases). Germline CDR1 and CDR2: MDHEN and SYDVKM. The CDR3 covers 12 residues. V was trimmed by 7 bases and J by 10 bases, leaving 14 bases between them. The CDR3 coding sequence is TGTGCCAGCACTCAGGGTTCGAGTCCCCAGCATTTT. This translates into CASTQGSSPQHF.

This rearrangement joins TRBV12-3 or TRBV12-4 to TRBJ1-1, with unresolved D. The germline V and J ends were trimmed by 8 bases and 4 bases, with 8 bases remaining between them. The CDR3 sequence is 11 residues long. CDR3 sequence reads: CASRRGTEAFF. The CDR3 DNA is TGTGCCAGCCGGCGGGGCACTGAAGCTTTCTTT.

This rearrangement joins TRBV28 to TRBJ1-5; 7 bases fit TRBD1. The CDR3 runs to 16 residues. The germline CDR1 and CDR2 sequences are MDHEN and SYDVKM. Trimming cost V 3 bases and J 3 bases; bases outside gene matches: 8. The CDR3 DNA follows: TGTGCCAGCAGTTTCGGGGGACAGCTTATCAATCAGCCCCAGCATTTT. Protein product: CASSFGGQLINQPQHF. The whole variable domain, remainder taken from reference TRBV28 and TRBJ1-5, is DVKVTQSSRYLVKRTGEKVFLECVQDMDHENMFWYRQDPGLGLRLIYFSYDVKMKEKGDIPEGYSVSREKKERFSLILESASTNQTSMYLCASSFGGQLINQPQHFGDGTRLSIL.

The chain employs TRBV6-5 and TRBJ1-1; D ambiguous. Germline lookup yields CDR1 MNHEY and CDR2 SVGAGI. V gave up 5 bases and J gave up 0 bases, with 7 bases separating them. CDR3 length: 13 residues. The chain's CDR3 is CASSPDLNTEAFF. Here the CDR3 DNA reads TGTGCCAGCAGTCCGGACTTGAACACTGAAGCTTTCTTT.

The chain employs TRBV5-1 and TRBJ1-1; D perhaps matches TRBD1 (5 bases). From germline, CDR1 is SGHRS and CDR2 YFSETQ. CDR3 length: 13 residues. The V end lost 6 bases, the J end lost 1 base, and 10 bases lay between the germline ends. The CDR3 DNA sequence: TGCGCCAGCAAGGCCGGACAGAACACTGAAGCTTTCTTT. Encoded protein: CASKAGQNTEAFF.

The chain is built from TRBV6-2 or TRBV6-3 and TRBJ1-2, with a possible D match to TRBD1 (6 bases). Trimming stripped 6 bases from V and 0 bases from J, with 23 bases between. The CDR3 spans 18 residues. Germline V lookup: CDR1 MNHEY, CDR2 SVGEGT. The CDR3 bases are TGTGCCAGCAGCCCTCTTTGGAAAGGGGGGCCGTCTAACTATGGCTACACCTTC. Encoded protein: CASSPLWKGGPSNYGYTF.

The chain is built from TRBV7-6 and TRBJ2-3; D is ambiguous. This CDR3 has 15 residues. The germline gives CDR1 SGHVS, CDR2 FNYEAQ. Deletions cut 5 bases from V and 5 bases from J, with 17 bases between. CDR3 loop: CASSHVSPRGDTQYF. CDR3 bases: TGTGCCAGCAGCCACGTAAGCCCTCGAGGAGATACGCAGTATTTT.

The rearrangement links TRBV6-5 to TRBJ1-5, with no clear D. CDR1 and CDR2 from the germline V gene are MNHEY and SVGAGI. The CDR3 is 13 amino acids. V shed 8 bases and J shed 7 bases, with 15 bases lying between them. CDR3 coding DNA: TGTGCCAGCTTGGACGGCACATGGCAGCCCCAGCATTTT. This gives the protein CASLDGTWQPQHF.

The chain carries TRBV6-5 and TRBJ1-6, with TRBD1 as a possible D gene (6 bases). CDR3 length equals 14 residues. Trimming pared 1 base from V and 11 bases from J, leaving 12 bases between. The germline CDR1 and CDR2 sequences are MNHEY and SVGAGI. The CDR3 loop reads CASSYLGGSTPLHF. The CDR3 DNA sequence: TGTGCCAGCAGTTACTTGGGGGGCTCGACACCCCTCCACTTT.

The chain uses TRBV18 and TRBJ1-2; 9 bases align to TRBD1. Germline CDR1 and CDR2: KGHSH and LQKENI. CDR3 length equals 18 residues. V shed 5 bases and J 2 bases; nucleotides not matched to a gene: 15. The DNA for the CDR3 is TGTGCCAGCTCATCAATACCGGGACAGGGAATCCTCAACTATGGCTACACCTTC. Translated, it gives CASSSIPGQGILNYGYTF.

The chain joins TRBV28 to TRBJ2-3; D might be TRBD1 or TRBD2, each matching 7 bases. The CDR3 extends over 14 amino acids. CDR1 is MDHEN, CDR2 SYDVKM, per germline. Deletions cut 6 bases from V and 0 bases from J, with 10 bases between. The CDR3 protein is CASSRGGSTDTQYF. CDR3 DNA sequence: TGTGCCAGCAGCAGGGGGGGAAGCACAGATACGCAGTATTTT.